This passage covers 8 T cell receptor beta chains from one sample sequenced in a study of blood T cell repertoires in COVID-19. Some clones are missing from TCRdb's copy, which holds only in-frame ones; the method was immunoSEQ multiplex PCR. The table shows some 76,000 clones, with approximately 80% occurring only once. Sequencing was done on a sample of peripheral blood. The receptors shown here come from a woman in her sixties or seventies with acute or convalescent COVID-19.

The chain links TRBV6-1 to TRBJ2-7, with D perhaps TRBD2 (6 bases). V lost 1 base and J 4 bases, leaving 14 bases between the germline ends. CDR1 is MNHNS, CDR2 SASEGT, per germline. The CDR3 loop spans 15 amino acids. CDR3 coding DNA: TGTGCCAGCAGTGAAGGGATAGCGGTACCTTACGAGCAGTACTTC. Amino acids: CASSEGIAVPYEQYF.

This clone was seen only once. This chain connects TRBV9 to TRBJ2-2; perhaps TRBD1 as D (6 bases). Trimming stripped 4 bases from V and 3 bases from J, with 16 bases between. The CDR3 covers 16 residues. Germline values: CDR1 SGDLS, CDR2 YYNGEE. CDR3 residues: CASSREPRGDTGELFF. Here the CDR3 DNA reads TGTGCCAGCAGCCGGGAACCCAGGGGAGACACCGGGGAGCTGTTTTTT.

This clone was seen only once. This sequence joins TRBV30 and TRBJ1-2; the D is unclear. Germline-derived CDR1 and CDR2 are GTSNPN and SVGIG (reference sequence). V was shortened by 1 base and J by 6 bases, with 6 bases between the two germline ends. This CDR3 has 11 residues. In DNA, the CDR3 is TGTGCCTGGAGTGGGGCTGATGGCTACACCTTC. Encoded protein: CAWSGADGYTF. Variable domain in full (rest from reference TRBV30 and TRBJ1-2): SQTIHQWPATLVQPVGSPLSLECTVEGTSNPNLYWYRQAAGRGLQLLFYSVGIGQISSEVPQNLSASRPQDRQFILSSKKLLLSDSGFYLCAWSGADGYTFGSGTRLTVV.

The V call is TRBV5-1, the J call TRBJ2-5; possible D gene TRBD1, 5 bases. Trimming took 0 bases from V and 0 from J, leaving 6 bases between them. CDR1 SGHRS and CDR2 YFSETQ come from the germline V gene. The CDR3 covers 14 residues. CDR3 sequence (DNA): TGCGCCAGCAGCTTGGCAGGGTACCAAGAGACCCAGTACTTC. The encoded protein is CASSLAGYQETQYF.

This chain links TRBV24-1 with TRBJ1-5; 7 nucleotides line up with TRBD1. Germline V lookup: CDR1 KGHDR, CDR2 SFDVKD. This CDR3 contains 14 residues. Trimming removed 7 bases from V and 3 bases from J; junction bases left unmatched: 5. CDR3 DNA: TGTGCCACCAGAGCGACAGGGACCAATCAGCCCCAGCATTTT. Protein sequence: CATRATGTNQPQHF.

This chain links TRBV19 with TRBJ1-2, with TRBD1 as a possible D gene (5 bases). V shed 3 bases and J shed 2 bases, with 16 bases lying between them. Germline values: CDR1 LNHDA, CDR2 SQIVND (reference sequence). The CDR3 runs to 16 residues. CDR3: CASSIVAKGNNYGYTF. The CDR3 DNA reads TGTGCCAGTAGTATCGTTGCCAAGGGGAACAACTATGGCTACACCTTC.

The chain joins TRBV24-1 to TRBJ2-5; TRBD2 is a possible D gene (6 bases). Germline V lookup: CDR1 KGHDR, CDR2 SFDVKD. The CDR3 is 16 residues long. The V gene lost 2 bases and the J gene lost 3 bases, with 15 bases spanning the gap. CDR3 sequence reads: CATSDYGLGSKETQYF. In DNA form, the CDR3 reads TGTGCCACCAGTGATTATGGTCTCGGGAGTAAAGAGACCCAGTACTTC.

The CDR3 DNA reads as TGTGCCTGGAGCCGAGGGCAGGCTAAAGAGACCCAGTACTTC. Protein: CAWSRGQAKETQYF. This chain connects TRBV30 to TRBJ2-5; possible D gene TRBD2, 5 bases. V gave up 3 bases and J gave up 3 bases, with 14 bases separating them. Germline V gene data show CDR1 as GTSNPN and CDR2 as SVGIG (reference sequence). The CDR3 sequence is 14 residues long.